This T cell receptor (beta chain) was captured in a study of OX40 agonist ivuxolimab in advanced cancers. The assay was immunoSEQ multiplex PCR, and TCRdb's table has in-frame clones only and misses some. The data hold approximately 70,000 clones, with roughly 80% observed a single time. Germline V gene data show CDR1 as SNHLY and CDR2 as FYNNEI. Trimming removed 6 bases from V and 2 bases from J, with 11 bases in between. CDR3 length: 14 amino acids. The TCR originated in an adult with an advanced solid tumor such as melanoma, head and neck, liver or kidney cancer. V usage is TRBV2 and J usage is TRBJ1-5; possible D gene TRBD1, 5 bases. This material consisted of CD4+ or CD8+ T cells sorted from blood, taken in a trial of the OX40 agonist ivuxolimab. The CDR3 DNA sequence: TGTGCCAGCAGGGACGGGGGGGGCAATCAGCCCCAGCATTTT. Translation: CASRDGGGNQPQHF.